A single T cell receptor beta chain is shown here with its context. The specificity of this receptor is unknown. Base qualities are not provided; no much larger clone lies one nucleotide away. V is pruned by 1 base and J by 4 bases, leaving 8 bases of the junction without a gene match. CDR1 GTSNPN and CDR2 SVGIG were looked up in the germline V gene (reference sequence). The CDR3 covers 16 residues, taking in both the cysteine and the phenylalanine. Only CDR3 DNA remains: 48 bases, in frame from the first base. The sample originates from a study of blood T cell repertoires in COVID-19 (dated by TCRdb to the early 2020s). About the investigation overall: The collaborator samples originated in the United States, Italy and Spain and spanned the acute and convalescent phases of COVID-19. The material from the prospective study consisted of cDNA or gDNA derived from T cells, B-cell-depleted T cells, or PBMCs. The dataset comprised deeply sampled blood TCRbeta repertoires from subjects exposed to, actively infected with, or recovered from COVID-19. The repertoires were made available in a free public database intended to serve as a resource for research on the immune response to SARS-CoV-2. Samples were obtained from the ongoing ImmuneRACE study (first 160 participants) and from 1,254 subjects provided by 6 global collaborators. Sample metadata almost always included a de-identified subject ID, COVID-19 status, age in years and sex. Where HLA class I and class II types were available, the types were taken from metadata supplied by the sample provider, not from assay-based typing.

Paper-wide results and their limitations: Clinical and demographic metadata were provided uncurated, with the amount varying by source and participant.

TCRbeta CDR3 regions were amplified from genomic DNA using the immunoSEQ Assay, a bias-controlled multiplex PCR. As for how the authors treated the data: Within the assay, amplification of reference gene primers was used to estimate how many nucleated cells each sample contained. To quantify the absolute abundance of each unique TCRbeta CDR3 rearrangement, sequence reads were collapsed and filtered. Productive Simpson clonality was computed per sample as the square root of Simpson's diversity index over productive rearrangements. TCRdb mirrors the immuneACCESS table, restricted to in-frame sequences. Some clones are absent from its copies; in checked studies, under half trace to an unresolved V gene, and the reason for the others is unknown. V and J calls and clone size are as listed in that table; D and trimming were resolved from the DNA. This sample is represented by tens of thousands of clones; 88% of them were singletons. Over 5% of the sample is in the top ten clones.

Collaborating institutions collected whole blood in K2EDTA tubes following their own protocols. For TCRbeta analysis, collaborator samples were shipped as frozen whole blood, as isolated PBMCs, or as DNA extracted from either sample type. The TCR sequence derives from a woman aged 70 to 79 with acute or convalescent COVID-19. The sequence joins TRBV30 to TRBJ2-7; TRBD1 aligns with 12 central bases. Sequencing was carried out using peripheral blood. The nucleotide sequence reads TGTGCCTGGAGTGCCTCCGGGACAGGGGGCTTATACGAGCAGTACTTC. Its amino acids are CAWSASGTGGLYEQYF. With the rest looked up from the reference TRBV30 and TRBJ2-7 genes rather than sequenced, the full variable domain is SQTIHQWPATLVQPVGSPLSLECTVEGTSNPNLYWYRQAAGRGLQLLFYSVGIGQISSEVPQNLSASRPQDRQFILSSKKLLLSDSGFYLCAWSASGTGGLYEQYFGPGTRLTVT.